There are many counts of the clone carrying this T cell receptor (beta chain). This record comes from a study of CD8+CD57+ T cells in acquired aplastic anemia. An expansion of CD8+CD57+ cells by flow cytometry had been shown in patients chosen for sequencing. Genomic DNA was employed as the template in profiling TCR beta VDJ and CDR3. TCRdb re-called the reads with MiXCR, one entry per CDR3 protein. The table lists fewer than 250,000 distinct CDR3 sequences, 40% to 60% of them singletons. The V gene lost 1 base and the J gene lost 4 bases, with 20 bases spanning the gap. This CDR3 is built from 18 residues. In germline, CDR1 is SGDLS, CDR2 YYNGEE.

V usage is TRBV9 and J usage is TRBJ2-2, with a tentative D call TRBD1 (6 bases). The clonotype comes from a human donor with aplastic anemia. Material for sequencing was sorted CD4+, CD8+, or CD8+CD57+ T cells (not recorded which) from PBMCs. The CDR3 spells CASSVPPDQGLVTGELFF. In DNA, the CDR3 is TGTGCCAGCAGCGTACCTCCGGATCAGGGGCTGGTCACCGGGGAGCTGTTTTTT.